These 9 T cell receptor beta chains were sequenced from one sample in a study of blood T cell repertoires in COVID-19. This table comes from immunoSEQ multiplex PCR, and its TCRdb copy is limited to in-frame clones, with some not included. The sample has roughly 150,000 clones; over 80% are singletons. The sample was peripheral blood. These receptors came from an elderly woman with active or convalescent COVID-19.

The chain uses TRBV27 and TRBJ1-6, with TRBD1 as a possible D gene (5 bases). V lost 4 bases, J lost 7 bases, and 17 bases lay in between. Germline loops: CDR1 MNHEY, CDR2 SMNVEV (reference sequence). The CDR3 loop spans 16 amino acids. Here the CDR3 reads CASSWSGQGRNSPLHF. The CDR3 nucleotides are TGTGCCAGCAGTTGGTCGGGCCAGGGTCGGAATTCACCCCTCCACTTT.

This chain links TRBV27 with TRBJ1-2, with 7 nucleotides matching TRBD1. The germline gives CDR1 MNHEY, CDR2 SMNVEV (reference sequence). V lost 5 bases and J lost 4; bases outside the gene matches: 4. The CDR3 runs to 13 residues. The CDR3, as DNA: TGTGCCAGCAGTCAACAGGGGTTCTATGGCTACACCTTC. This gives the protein CASSQQGFYGYTF.

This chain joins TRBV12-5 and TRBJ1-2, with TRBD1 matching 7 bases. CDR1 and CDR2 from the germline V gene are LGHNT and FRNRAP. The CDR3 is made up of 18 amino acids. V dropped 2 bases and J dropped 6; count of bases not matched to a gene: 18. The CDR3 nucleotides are TGTGCTAGTGGTTTGCCCTATAGGGGGCTGGGAGTCATAGATGGCTACACCTTC. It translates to CASGLPYRGLGVIDGYTF.

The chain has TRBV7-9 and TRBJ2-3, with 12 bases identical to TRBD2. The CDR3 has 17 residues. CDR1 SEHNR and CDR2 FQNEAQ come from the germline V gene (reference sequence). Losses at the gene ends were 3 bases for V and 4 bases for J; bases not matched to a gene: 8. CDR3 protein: CASSFPLLAGGPDTQYF. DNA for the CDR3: TGTGCCAGCAGCTTCCCTCTACTAGCGGGGGGACCAGATACGCAGTATTTT.

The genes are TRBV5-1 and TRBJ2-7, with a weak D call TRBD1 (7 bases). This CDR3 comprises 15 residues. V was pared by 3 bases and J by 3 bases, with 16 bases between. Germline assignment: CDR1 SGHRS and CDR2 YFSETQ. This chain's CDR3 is CASSSTGKDYYEQYF. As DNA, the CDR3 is TGCGCCAGCAGCTCGACAGGGAAGGACTACTACGAGCAGTACTTC.

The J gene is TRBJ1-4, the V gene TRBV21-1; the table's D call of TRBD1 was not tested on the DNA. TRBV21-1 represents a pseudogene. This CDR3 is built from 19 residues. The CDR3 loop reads CASSIASDRGNATNEKLFF. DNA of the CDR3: TGTGCCAGCAGCATAGCCTCTGACAGGGGCAATGCAACTAATGAAAAACTGTTTTTT.

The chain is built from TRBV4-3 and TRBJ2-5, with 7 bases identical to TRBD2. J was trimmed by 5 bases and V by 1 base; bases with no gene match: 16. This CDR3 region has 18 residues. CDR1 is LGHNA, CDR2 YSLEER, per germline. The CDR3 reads CASSQGPAGLGQYETQYF. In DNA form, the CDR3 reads TGCGCCAGCAGCCAAGGTCCAGCGGGGCTGGGGCAGTATGAGACCCAGTACTTC.

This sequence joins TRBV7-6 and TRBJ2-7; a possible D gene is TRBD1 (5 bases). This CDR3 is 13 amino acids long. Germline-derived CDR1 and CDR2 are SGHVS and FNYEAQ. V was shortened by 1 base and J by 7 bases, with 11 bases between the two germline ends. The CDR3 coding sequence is TGTGCCAGCAGCTTAGGGGGCGAGAAGGAGCAGTACTTC. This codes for CASSLGGEKEQYF. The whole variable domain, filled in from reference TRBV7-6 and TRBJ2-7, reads GAGVSQSPRYKVTKRGQDVALRCDPISGHVSLYWYRQALGQGPEFLTYFNYEAQQDKSGLPNDRFSAERPEGSISTLTIQRTEQRDSAMYRCASSLGGEKEQYFGPGTRLTVT.

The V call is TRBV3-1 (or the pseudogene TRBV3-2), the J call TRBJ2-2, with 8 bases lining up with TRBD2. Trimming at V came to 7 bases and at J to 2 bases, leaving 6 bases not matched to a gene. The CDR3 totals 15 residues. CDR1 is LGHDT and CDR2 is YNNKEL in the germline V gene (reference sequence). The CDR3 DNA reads TGTGCCAGCACCCTGGCGGGGGGAAACACCGGGGAGCTGTTTTTT. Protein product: CASTLAGGNTGELFF.